Presented here are 15 T cell receptor beta chains from one specimen sequenced in a study of T-cell reconstitution after alpha-beta-depleted transplantation in children. A library of TCRbeta sequences, prepared with unique molecular identifiers, was generated. Via MiXCR, TCRdb re-called the PCR reads, giving one row per CDR3 protein. The table lists approximately 6,800 distinct CDR3 sequences, approximately 5.1% of them singletons, with roughly 24% in the top ten. The specimen comprised PBMCs, mostly from graft donor cells, sampled 180 days after TCRalphabeta/CD19-depleted stem cell transplant. The receptor set was obtained from a child in the first two years of life who had a stem cell transplant for acute myeloid leukemia, so the T cells may come from the graft donor.

This clonotype was seen many times. The chain is built from TRBV28 and TRBJ2-5, with TRBD2 as a possible D gene (6 bases). Looked up from germline, CDR1 is MDHEN and CDR2 is SYDVKM. V was trimmed by 1 base and J by 5 bases, leaving 11 bases between them. The CDR3 totals 14 residues. This CDR3 is CASSLYSSVETQYF. The CDR3 DNA sequence: TGTGCCAGCAGTTTATATTCTAGCGTGGAGACCCAGTACTTC.

This clonotype has a count of ten or more. The rearrangement links TRBV6-5 to TRBJ1-3; 9 bases map to TRBD1. CDR1 and CDR2 (germline): MNHEY, SVGAGI. V shed 10 bases, J shed 1 base, and the junction held 8 bases outside the gene matches. This CDR3 is 15 amino acids long. In nucleotides, the CDR3 is TGTGCCACCCGTCCGGGACAGGGATCTGGAAACACCATATATTTT. It specifies CATRPGQGSGNTIYF.

This clonotype counts as medium-sized. The CDR3 nucleotides are TGTGCCAGCAGCCCCCGGGACAGGACTGCAGATACGCAGTATTTT. Amino acids: CASSPRDRTADTQYF. The genes are TRBV5-8 and TRBJ2-3; 8 bases map to TRBD1. Losses at the gene ends were 4 bases for V and 4 bases for J; bases not matched to a gene: 8. CDR1 is SGHTS and CDR2 is YDEGEE in the germline V gene. There are 15 residues in the CDR3.

This clonotype was counted ten times or more. The V gene is TRBV4-3, the J gene TRBJ1-1, with 8 bases fitting TRBD1. J gave up 3 bases and V 2 bases, and 5 bases lay outside the gene matches. This CDR3 has 15 amino acids. Per germline, CDR1 LGHNA and CDR2 YSLEER. The CDR3 region is CASSQQQGGYTEAFF. The CDR3, as DNA: TGCGCCAGCAGCCAACAACAGGGGGGTTACACTGAAGCTTTCTTT.

This clonotype was picked up many times. The V gene is TRBV4-2, the J gene TRBJ2-7; unclear D gene. V was pared by 1 base and J by 2 bases, with 9 bases between. This CDR3 spans 14 amino acids. The germline gives CDR1 LGHNA, CDR2 YNFKEQ. In nucleotides, the CDR3 is TGTGCCAGCAGCCAAGTGCTTGGAACCTACGAGCAGTACTTC. Its protein is CASSQVLGTYEQYF.

This clonotype came up many times. This chain joins TRBV6-1 and TRBJ2-7, with 7 bases identical to TRBD2. Germline loops: CDR1 MNHNS, CDR2 SASEGT. The CDR3 runs 14 residues. Trimming at V came to 4 bases and at J to 2 bases, leaving 5 bases not matched to a gene. Here the CDR3 DNA reads TGTGCCAGCAGTGCCCCCGGGACTACCTACGAGCAGTACTTC. Encoded protein: CASSAPGTTYEQYF.

This clonotype was seen many times. This chain uses TRBV14 with TRBJ2-1; the D gene could be TRBD1 or TRBD2 (6 bases each). CDR1 and CDR2 (germline): SGHDN, FVKESK. The CDR3 has 17 amino acids. Trimming stripped 0 bases from V and 8 bases from J, with 20 bases between. The CDR3 sequence: CASSQDQRGMGGYEQFF. The CDR3, as DNA: TGTGCCAGCAGCCAAGATCAACGGGGAATGGGGGGCTATGAGCAGTTCTTC.

There are many counts of this clonotype. This sequence joins TRBV11-2 and TRBJ1-2; TRBD1 agrees at 8 bases. J lost 6 bases, V lost 5 bases, and 5 bases had no gene match. The CDR3 is made up of 13 amino acids. The germline CDR1 and CDR2 sequences are SGHAT and FQNNGV. The CDR3 bases are TGTGCCAGCAGCCCCCGACAGGGGAATGGCTACACCTTC. Its protein is CASSPRQGNGYTF. The variable domain in full, completed from reference TRBV11-2 and TRBJ1-2, reads EAGVAQSPRYKIIEKRQSVAFWCNPISGHATLYWYQQILGQGPKLLIQFQNNGVVDDSQLPKDRFSAERLKGVDSTLKIQPAKLEDSAVYLCASSPRQGNGYTFGSGTRLTVV.

This clonotype was counted ten times or more. This CDR3 is CSASWRGSGNTIYF. The CDR3 DNA sequence: TGCAGTGCTAGTTGGAGGGGCTCTGGAAACACCATATATTTT. The gene calls are TRBV20-1 and TRBJ1-3, with D perhaps TRBD1 (5 bases). This CDR3 contains 14 residues. Trimming pared 3 bases from V and 0 bases from J, leaving 9 bases between. Germline CDR1 reads DFQATT; CDR2 reads SNEGSKA (reference sequence).

This clonotype was seen ten or more times. The chain couples TRBV15 to TRBJ1-3; D may be TRBD1 (5 bases). Trimming left V 0 bases short and J 5 bases short, with 14 bases between. Germline CDR1 LNHNV, CDR2 YYDKDF (reference sequence). This CDR3 spans 16 amino acids. Here the CDR3 reads CATSRDGGGNRNTIYF. The DNA of the CDR3 is TGTGCCACCAGCAGAGATGGGGGGGGGAACAGAAACACCATATATTTT.

This clonotype was found many times. The chain combines TRBV7-9 with TRBJ1-1; D gene unclear. Germline lookup yields CDR1 SEHNR and CDR2 FQNEAQ (reference sequence). The CDR3 runs to 15 residues. Trimming cost V 5 bases and J 11 bases, with 24 bases left between them. The CDR3 bases are TGTGCCAGCAGCCCTCTTGTCTCGGGTCCCCCGGAGGCTTTCTTT. It yields the protein CASSPLVSGPPEAFF.

This clonotype was counted ten times or more. This chain uses TRBV28 with TRBJ1-2; no clear D. In germline, CDR1 is MDHEN, CDR2 SYDVKM. Between the trimmed V and J ends, which lost 11 bases and 8 bases, there was a span of 27 bases. This CDR3 comprises 15 residues. In nucleotides, the CDR3 is TGTGCCCTCAGTTATGGTCCGGGTCTGCGGAGGGGCTACACCTTC. Its protein is CALSYGPGLRRGYTF.

This clonotype was counted many times. The genes are TRBV28 and TRBJ1-2; possible D gene TRBD1, 5 bases. This CDR3 contains 17 residues. V was cut by 7 bases and J by 0 bases, with 21 bases left in between. Per the germline V gene, CDR1 is MDHEN and CDR2 is SYDVKM. The chain's CDR3 is CASIPWGRYFSNYGYTF. The CDR3 nucleotides are TGTGCCAGCATACCCTGGGGCAGATACTTTTCTAACTATGGCTACACCTTC.

This clonotype was seen many times. V usage is TRBV28 and J usage is TRBJ2-7; TRBD1 matches 7 bases. Germline V lookup: CDR1 MDHEN, CDR2 SYDVKM. Trimming cost V 6 bases and J 1 base; bases outside gene matches: 0. CDR3 length: 12 amino acids. The CDR3 spells CASRTGSYEQYF. The DNA of the CDR3 is TGTGCCAGCAGGACAGGGTCCTACGAGCAGTACTTC.

This clonotype was seen at least ten times. The chain has TRBV30 and TRBJ2-3, with D perhaps TRBD1 (6 bases). Germline CDR1 GTSNPN, CDR2 SVGIG (reference sequence). CDR3 length equals 14 residues. Trimming shortened V by 3 bases and J by 5 bases, and 15 bases separated the two germline ends. In DNA form, the CDR3 reads TGTGCCTGGAGCAGGGGAATACCCGGAGATACGCAGTATTTT. Translated: CAWSRGIPGDTQYF.